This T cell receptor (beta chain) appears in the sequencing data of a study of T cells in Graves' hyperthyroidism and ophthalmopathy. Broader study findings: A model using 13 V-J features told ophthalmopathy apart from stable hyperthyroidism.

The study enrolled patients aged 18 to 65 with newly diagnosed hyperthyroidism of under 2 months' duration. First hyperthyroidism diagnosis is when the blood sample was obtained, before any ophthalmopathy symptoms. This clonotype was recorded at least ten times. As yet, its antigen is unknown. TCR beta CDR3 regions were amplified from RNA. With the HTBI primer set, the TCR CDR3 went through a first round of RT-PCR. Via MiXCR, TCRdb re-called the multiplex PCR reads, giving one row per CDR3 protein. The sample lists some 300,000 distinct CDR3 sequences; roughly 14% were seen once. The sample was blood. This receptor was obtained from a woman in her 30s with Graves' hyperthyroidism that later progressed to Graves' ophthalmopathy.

The CDR3 sequence: CASSIAGGMVNEQFF. CDR3 in DNA: TGTGCCAGCAGTATAGCGGGAGGTATGGTCAATGAGCAGTTCTTC. The chain uses TRBV6-1 and TRBJ2-1; 10 nucleotides match TRBD2. The CDR3 extends over 15 amino acids. The ends lost 5 bases at V and 6 bases at J; junction bases unmatched: 7. Germline V lookup: CDR1 MNHNS, CDR2 SASEGT.